This TCR beta chain derives from a study of shared clonotypes between healthy human individuals. To note about this clone: No antigen is known for it.

The repertoire was sequenced with immunoSEQ multiplex PCR; TCRdb's copy has only in-frame clones and lacks some. The data hold roughly 1,000,000 clones, with approximately 80% observed a single time. Both subsets, CD45RA+ naive and CD45RA-negative memory, were split from the CD4+ cells. Germline V lookup: CDR1 SSHAT, CDR2 FNYEAQ (reference sequence). Trimming took off 5 bases at V and 5 bases at J, with 21 bases between the two ends. The CDR3 is 16 residues long. Study observations and caveats: Limitation of the genetic and exposure-history diversity represented came from the few donors. An anticipated effect of sequencing depth on clonotype sharing among donors was recognized.

This receptor was taken from a young man in good health. Some clones in this sample may be carry-over from other donors' samples. Sample: memory CD4+ T cells from PBMCs. Subset: CD45RA-negative fraction. V usage is TRBV7-7 and J usage is TRBJ2-5; a weak D match, TRBD2 (7 bases). CDR3 protein: CASSPRGGAPGETQYF. The CDR3 region has the DNA TGTGCCAGCAGCCCAAGGGGGGGGGCCCCCGGGGAGACCCAGTACTTC.